These 24 T cell receptor beta chains share one sample of origin, sequenced in a study of a mutant IDH1 vaccine in newly diagnosed glioma. Time point: week 23, last vaccination. Mutant IDH1 20-mer peptide, at 300 ug, made up each vaccine dose, with topical imiquimod. These TCRs are of unknown antigen specificity. Only in-frame clones appear in the TCRdb table, and some are missing; sequencing was by immunoSEQ multiplex PCR. The sample contains roughly 74,000 clones, 65% to 90% of which appear only once. The sequences come from PBMCs, collected from a glioma patient whose treatment included an IDH1 peptide vaccine. The receptors were sampled from a man aged 30 to 39 with glioma. Some clones in this sample may be carry-over from other donors' samples.

The V gene is TRBV4-1, the J gene TRBJ2-2; 11 bases fit TRBD1. With 5 bases clipped from V and 5 bases from J, the junction kept 7 bases outside the gene matches. The CDR3 consists of 16 residues. Germline V CDR1 and CDR2: MGHRA, YSYEKL. The CDR3: CASSLTGTGGTGELFF. The CDR3 DNA is TGCGCCAGCAGCTTGACCGGGACAGGGGGGACCGGGGAGCTGTTTTTT.

V usage is TRBV7-2 and J usage is TRBJ2-7; D is unresolved. The V and J ends lost 5 bases and 3 bases respectively, with 11 bases between them. Germline lookup yields CDR1 SGHTA and CDR2 FQGNSA. CDR3 length: 13 residues. CDR3 loop: CASSRPTGYEQYF. The CDR3, as DNA: TGTGCCAGCAGCAGACCAACCGGCTACGAGCAGTACTTC.

The rearrangement joins TRBV30 to TRBJ1-2; D is unclear. Looked up from germline, CDR1 is GTSNPN and CDR2 is SVGIG (reference sequence). This CDR3 spans 14 amino acids. V dropped 0 bases and J dropped 4 bases, with 12 bases sitting between them. CDR3 sequence (DNA): TGTGCCTGGAGTGTAGTCTGGGTGCTCTATGGCTACACCTTC. Its translation: CAWSVVWVLYGYTF.

This CDR3 reads CAISETMNTEAFF. In DNA form, the CDR3 reads TGTGCCATCAGTGAGACAATGAACACTGAAGCTTTCTTT. The chain links TRBV10-3 to TRBJ1-1; D is uncertain. Trimming removed 2 bases from V and 0 bases from J, with 4 bases in between. Germline V gene lookup returns CDR1 ENHRY and CDR2 SYGVKD. CDR3 length: 13 amino acids.

The chain employs TRBV9 and TRBJ2-3; D may correspond to TRBD1 or TRBD2 (6 bases each). V was cut by 0 bases and J by 2 bases, with 10 bases left in between. CDR1 is SGDLS, CDR2 YYNGEE, per germline. The CDR3 is 15 amino acids. In nucleotides, the CDR3 is TGTGCCAGCAGCGTAGCGGGGGCGTACACAGATACGCAGTATTTT. Protein: CASSVAGAYTDTQYF. The full variable domain, completed using reference TRBV9 and TRBJ2-3, is DSGVTQTPKHLITATGQRVTLRCSPRSGDLSVYWYQQSLDQGLQFLIQYYNGEERAKGNILERFSAQQFPDLHSELNLSSLELGDSALYFCASSVAGAYTDTQYFGPGTRLTVL.

The chain is built from TRBV7-2 and TRBJ2-7; 8 bases agree with TRBD1. With 3 bases clipped from V and 0 bases from J, the junction kept 1 base outside the gene matches. This CDR3 has 14 amino acids. Germline CDR1 SGHTA, CDR2 FQGNSA. CDR3 region: CASSLGTGSYEQYF. As DNA, the CDR3 is TGTGCCAGCAGCTTGGGGACAGGCTCCTACGAGCAGTACTTC.

The gene calls are TRBV18 and TRBJ2-1; D is unclear. The germline gives CDR1 KGHSH, CDR2 LQKENI. V lost 3 bases and J lost 1, with 25 bases in between. The CDR3 runs to 20 residues. The CDR3 here is CASSPGLVGIRSSSYNEQFF. CDR3 in DNA: TGTGCCAGCTCACCCGGCCTTGTGGGGATCCGGTCTAGTTCCTACAATGAGCAGTTCTTC.

The V and J genes are TRBV5-4 and TRBJ2-6; D ambiguous. The ends were cut back, 0 bases at V and 4 bases at J, with 11 bases in the middle. The germline CDR1 and CDR2 sequences are SGHNT and YYREEE (reference sequence). The CDR3 covers 16 residues. The CDR3 protein is CASSLALGAGANVLTF. CDR3 nucleotides: TGTGCCAGCAGCTTGGCCTTAGGTGCAGGGGCCAACGTCCTGACTTTC.

The genes are TRBV5-1 and TRBJ2-7; D may be TRBD1 or TRBD2 (5 bases each). In germline, CDR1 is SGHRS, CDR2 YFSETQ. The CDR3 runs 14 residues. V gave up 0 bases and J gave up 3 bases, with 10 bases separating them. The CDR3 region has the DNA TGCGCCAGCAGCTTGGGTCAGGGAGTCTACGAGCAGTACTTC. It codes for CASSLGQGVYEQYF. Drawing the rest from reference TRBV5-1 and TRBJ2-7, the complete variable domain is KAGVTQTPRYLIKTRGQQVTLSCSPISGHRSVSWYQQTPGQGLQFLFEYFSETQRNKGNFPGRFSGRQFSNSRSEMNVSTLELGDSALYLCASSLGQGVYEQYFGPGTRLTVT.

The chain links TRBV4-3 to TRBJ2-3; D is unresolved. V shed 6 bases and J shed 5 bases, with 21 bases lying between them. This CDR3 has 16 amino acids. Germline CDR1 is LGHNA and CDR2 is YSLEER. In nucleotides, the CDR3 is TGCGCCAGCAGTCCAAGTGGAGCAGGCCGTGGAGATACGCAGTATTTT. It codes for CASSPSGAGRGDTQYF.

The chain joins TRBV19 to TRBJ2-1; TRBD2 agrees at 10 bases. The CDR3 runs 15 residues. V lost 1 base and J lost 5; bases outside the gene matches: 2. Germline lookup yields CDR1 LNHDA and CDR2 SQIVND (reference sequence). The CDR3 protein is CASSIGLAGDNEQFF. The CDR3 DNA is TGTGCCAGTAGTATAGGTCTAGCGGGAGACAATGAGCAGTTCTTC.

The chain has TRBV6-1 and TRBJ1-2, with 7 bases that match TRBD1. The CDR3 has 15 residues. Germline lookup yields CDR1 MNHNS and CDR2 SASEGT. J lost 4 bases, V lost 5 bases, and 10 bases had no gene match. The CDR3 region is CASSMGGDRGYGYTF. CDR3 DNA: TGTGCCAGCAGTATGGGGGGGGACAGAGGCTATGGCTACACCTTC.

This clone was recorded once. The V call is TRBV19, the J call TRBJ2-2, with 7 bases lining up with TRBD1. The CDR3 length is 15 residues. Trimming at V came to 4 bases and at J to 4 bases, leaving 6 bases not matched to a gene. Germline CDR1 and CDR2: LNHDA and SQIVND (reference sequence). CDR3 nucleotides: TGTGCCAGTAGTAAACGGACAGGCGCCACCGGGGAGCTGTTTTTT. It yields the protein CASSKRTGATGELFF.

The rearrangement uses TRBV13 and TRBJ1-1; no reliable D call. V lost 2 bases and J lost 3, with 13 bases in between. Per germline, CDR1 PRHDT and CDR2 FYEKMQ (reference sequence). The CDR3 has 15 amino acids. In DNA form, the CDR3 reads TGTGCCAGCAGCTTATACGTAGGGAAATACACTGAAGCTTTCTTT. Translating gives CASSLYVGKYTEAFF.

The chain combines TRBV28 with TRBJ1-2; possible D gene TRBD1, 6 bases. V lost 5 bases and J lost 3, with 19 bases in between. This CDR3 contains 16 residues. The germline CDR1 and CDR2 sequences are MDHEN and SYDVKM. The CDR3 sequence: CASSPVRGAYDYGYTF. For the CDR3, the DNA is TGTGCCAGCAGTCCCGTCCGGGGGGCGTATGACTATGGCTACACCTTC.

The J gene is TRBJ2-3, the V gene TRBV4-2; 16 positions match TRBD2. The CDR3 has 19 amino acids. After removal of 5 bases from V and 4 bases from J, the junction contained 12 bases not matched to a gene. Germline values: CDR1 LGHNA, CDR2 YNFKEQ. CDR3 coding DNA: TGTGCCAGCAGCTCGGGACTAGCGGGGGGGCTTTCAGTGGCAGATACGCAGTATTTT. Translated, it gives CASSSGLAGGLSVADTQYF.

The CDR3 sequence is CSVDGTSGRPADTQYF. CDR3 nucleotide sequence: TGCAGCGTTGACGGGACTAGCGGGAGGCCGGCAGATACGCAGTATTTT. V gene TRBV29-1 combines with J gene TRBJ2-3, with 15 bases aligning to TRBD2. There are 16 residues in the CDR3. With 3 bases clipped from V and 4 bases from J, the junction kept 5 bases outside the gene matches. Germline CDR1 reads SQVTM; CDR2 reads ANQGSEA.

The V call is TRBV27, the J call TRBJ1-1; D is ambiguous. V dropped 6 bases and J dropped 1 base, with 9 bases sitting between them. The CDR3 sequence is 13 residues long. In germline, CDR1 is MNHEY, CDR2 SMNVEV (reference sequence). The CDR3 nucleotides are TGTGCCAGCAGCTCCTGGGGGAACACTGAAGCTTTCTTT. This translates into CASSSWGNTEAFF.

The chain employs TRBV5-4 and TRBJ1-1; D may be TRBD1 (5 bases). CDR1 is SGHNT and CDR2 is YYREEE in the germline V gene (reference sequence). V lost 4 bases to trimming and J lost 6 bases, with 13 bases between them. CDR3 length: 13 amino acids. The DNA of the CDR3 is TGTGCCAGCAGCCTCCGGGACGGAGCTGAAGCTTTCTTT. Its translation: CASSLRDGAEAFF.

This rearrangement joins TRBV29-1 to TRBJ1-4; maybe TRBD1 (6 bases). Germline V CDR1 and CDR2: SQVTM, ANQGSEA. The CDR3 extends over 14 amino acids. V was clipped by 1 base and J by 7 bases, with 13 bases between them. The CDR3 sequence is CSVEVRGRGEKLFF. The CDR3, as DNA: TGCAGCGTTGAAGTCAGGGGACGGGGTGAAAAACTGTTTTTT.

The chain employs TRBV18 and TRBJ1-3; D gene ambiguous. This CDR3 comprises 16 residues. Germline V gene data show CDR1 as KGHSH and CDR2 as LQKENI. Trimming cost V 2 bases and J 0 bases, with 11 bases left between them. CDR3 amino acids: CASSPLARHSGNTIYF. The CDR3 DNA reads as TGTGCCAGCTCACCATTGGCCAGGCACTCTGGAAACACCATATATTTT.

The rearrangement uses TRBV18 and TRBJ2-7; 11 nucleotides line up with TRBD2. This CDR3 region has 16 residues. The V gene end was trimmed by 2 bases and the J gene end by 5 bases; junction bases not matched to a gene: 8. CDR1 is KGHSH, CDR2 LQKENI, per germline. CDR3 amino acids: CASSPISGRGLDEQYF. CDR3 coding DNA: TGTGCCAGCTCACCAATTAGCGGGAGGGGCTTAGACGAGCAGTACTTC.

The rearrangement uses TRBV19 and TRBJ1-2, with a tentative D call TRBD1 (6 bases). The germline V gene encodes CDR1 LNHDA and CDR2 SQIVND (reference sequence). The CDR3 is 13 amino acids. Trimming took off 7 bases at V and 4 bases at J, with 13 bases between the two ends. CDR3 sequence reads: CASNLRGGYGYTF. The CDR3 DNA follows: TGTGCCAGTAACCTCAGGGGCGGCTATGGCTACACCTTC. Filled out from reference TRBV19 and TRBJ1-2, the complete variable domain reads DGGITQSPKYLFRKEGQNVTLSCEQNLNHDAMYWYRQDPGQGLRLIYYSQIVNDFQKGDIAEGYSVSREKKESFPLTVTSAQKNPTAFYLCASNLRGGYGYTFGSGTRLTVV.

The gene calls are TRBV19 and TRBJ1-4, with TRBD1 identical over 8 bases. With 7 bases clipped from V and 10 bases from J, the junction kept 11 bases outside the gene matches. The CDR3 has 14 amino acids. Germline V gene sequence: CDR1 LNHDA, CDR2 SQIVND (reference sequence). The CDR3 loop is CASIADREGSKLFF. CDR3 bases: TGTGCCAGTATCGCGGACAGGGAAGGTTCAAAACTGTTTTTT. Drawing the rest from reference TRBV19 and TRBJ1-4, the complete variable domain is DGGITQSPKYLFRKEGQNVTLSCEQNLNHDAMYWYRQDPGQGLRLIYYSQIVNDFQKGDIAEGYSVSREKKESFPLTVTSAQKNPTAFYLCASIADREGSKLFFGSGTQLSVL.